Below are 16 T cell receptor beta chains sequenced from a single sample in a study of cytotoxic CD8 clonotypes in ibrutinib-treated CLL. This table comes from immunoSEQ multiplex PCR, and its TCRdb copy is limited to in-frame clones, with some not included. The sample gives around 40,000 clones, about 64% of which show up once; approximately 15% is in the top ten. The input for sequencing was PBMCs, taken at disease progression, from a patient treated with ibrutinib. Receptors were obtained from a human donor with chronic lymphocytic leukemia.

Comments on this clone: At one of its ends the junction is not consistent with the germline gene, which may arise from a read error. V and J are TRBV7-7 and TRBJ2-2; D may be TRBD2 (6 bases). CDR3 length: 15 amino acids. CDR1 and CDR2 from the germline V gene are SSHAT and FNYEAQ (reference sequence). CDR3 loop: CASSSRRVDTGELFF. In nucleotides, the CDR3 is TGTGCTAGCAGCTCCCGGAGGGTGGACACCGGGGAGCTGTTTTTT.

V usage is TRBV5-6 and J usage is TRBJ2-5; no clear D gene. Germline CDR1 is SGHDT and CDR2 is YYEEEE. V shed 4 bases and J shed 3 bases, with 10 bases lying between them. There are 13 residues in the CDR3. CDR3 coding DNA: TGTGCCAGCAGCGGAACCCCTAAAGAGACCCAGTACTTC. Translating gives CASSGTPKETQYF. Variable domain in full (rest from reference TRBV5-6 and TRBJ2-5): DAGVTQSPTHLIKTRGQQVTLRCSPKSGHDTVSWYQQALGQGPQFIFQYYEEEERQRGNFPDRFSGHQFPNYSSELNVNALLLGDSALYLCASSGTPKETQYFGPGTRLLVL.

This clone has just one count. The DNA for the CDR3 is TGTGCCAGTTTAGCGGGGGGGGACGCGGATACGCAGTATTTT. Translation gives CASLAGGDADTQYF. The chain uses TRBV6-1 and TRBJ2-3, with TRBD2 matching over 11 bases. This CDR3 spans 14 amino acids. J gave up 6 bases and V 9 bases, and 8 bases lay outside the gene matches. Germline V gene data show CDR1 as MNHNS and CDR2 as SASEGT.

A single count supports this clone. The chain couples TRBV4-1 to TRBJ1-1; unclear D gene. Germline values: CDR1 MGHRA, CDR2 YSYEKL. The V and J ends lost 5 bases and 1 base respectively, with 11 bases between them. The CDR3 is made up of 14 amino acids. As DNA, the CDR3 is TGCGCCAGCAGCTACCAGACGGAGAACACTGAAGCTTTCTTT. This gives the protein CASSYQTENTEAFF.

This clone has just one count. This rearrangement joins TRBV19 to TRBJ2-3; 8 nucleotides align to TRBD2. The CDR3 is 17 residues long. Per germline, CDR1 LNHDA and CDR2 SQIVND (reference sequence). Losses at the gene ends were 6 bases for V and 4 bases for J; bases not matched to a gene: 15. Written as DNA, the CDR3 is TGTGCCAGTAGCCCCCAGGGGCGGGGGGACTTTTCAGATACGCAGTATTTT. Protein sequence: CASSPQGRGDFSDTQYF.

The chain combines TRBV7-2 with TRBJ2-7; D not certain. This CDR3 spans 13 amino acids. From germline, CDR1 is SGHTA and CDR2 FQGNSA. V shed 7 bases and J shed 0 bases, with 10 bases lying between them. Here the CDR3 DNA reads TGTGCCAGCACCTCTTACAACTCCTACGAGCAGTACTTC. Translated: CASTSYNSYEQYF.

The chain recombines TRBV5-6 with TRBJ1-2; D ambiguous. Trimming left V 0 bases short and J 10 bases short, with 10 bases between. Per the germline V gene, CDR1 is SGHDT and CDR2 is YYEEEE. This CDR3 contains 12 residues. The CDR3 nucleotides are TGTGCCAGCAGCTTGGAGCCCGGTGACTACACCTTC. Amino acids: CASSLEPGDYTF.

This clone occurred a few times. The chain links TRBV15 to TRBJ2-1; D might be TRBD2 (7 bases). CDR1 is LNHNV, CDR2 YYDKDF, per germline (reference sequence). The V and J ends lost 0 bases and 6 bases respectively, with 15 bases between them. The CDR3 sequence is 16 residues long. In DNA form, the CDR3 reads TGTGCCACCAGCAGAGATTTGGGGGGGCGGGTCAATGAGCAGTTCTTC. Protein: CATSRDLGGRVNEQFF.

This rearrangement joins TRBV6-5 to TRBJ2-3, with TRBD2 matching 10 bases. Germline V gene sequence: CDR1 MNHEY, CDR2 SVGAGI. The CDR3 runs to 15 residues. V was clipped by 5 bases and J by 6 bases; unmatched bases: 8. In DNA form, the CDR3 reads TGTGCCAGCAGTCACTTAGCGGGGGGCGGGGATACGCAGTATTTT. This sequence encodes CASSHLAGGGDTQYF.

The chain combines TRBV5-3 with TRBJ1-2; D is perhaps TRBD1 (6 bases). TRBV5-3 is designated an ORF whose function remains uncertain. The CDR3 runs to 15 residues. V dropped 4 bases and J dropped 3 bases, with 16 bases sitting between them. The CDR3 nucleotides read TGTGCCAGAAGCCAACGAAGGCCAGGGGACTATGGCTACACCTTC. This encodes CARSQRRPGDYGYTF.

J is TRBJ2-5 and V is TRBV5-1, with 9 bases fitting TRBD1. V trimming: 6 bases; J trimming: 5 bases; junction bases outside the gene matches: 14. The V gene's germline CDR1 is SGHRS and CDR2 YFSETQ. The CDR3 sequence is 16 residues long. CDR3 sequence: CASTSNPGQGWETQYF. CDR3 sequence (DNA): TGCGCCAGCACCAGTAACCCGGGACAGGGATGGGAGACCCAGTACTTC.

This sequence joins TRBV13 and TRBJ1-1; a possible D gene is TRBD1 (6 bases). Looked up from germline, CDR1 is PRHDT and CDR2 is FYEKMQ (reference sequence). V lost 5 bases and J lost 4, with 20 bases in between. This CDR3 comprises 16 residues. CDR3 bases: TGTGCCAGCAGCAAGACCACAGGGCTGAGGGGCACTGAAGCTTTCTTT. Protein product: CASSKTTGLRGTEAFF. Combining the CDR3 with reference TRBV13 and TRBJ1-1 gives the whole variable domain AAGVIQSPRHLIKEKRETATLKCYPIPRHDTVYWYQQGPGQDPQFLISFYEKMQSDKGSIPDRFSAQQFSDYHSELNMSSLELGDSALYFCASSKTTGLRGTEAFFGQGTRLTVV.

This chain connects TRBV28 to TRBJ2-7, with TRBD1 matching 8 bases. The CDR3 loop spans 16 amino acids. Germline trimming cut 5 bases from V and 9 bases from J; bases unmatched to any gene: 18. Germline lookup yields CDR1 MDHEN and CDR2 SYDVKM. DNA of the CDR3: TGTGCCAGCAGTCCCCGCGCCGGACAGGGCACTTGGGGGCAGTACTTC. This translates into CASSPRAGQGTWGQYF.

Remarks on this clone: The junction does not match germline at one end; this may be a read error. The CDR3, as DNA: TGTGCCAGCCGCCAACTCTCCCGAGGGCGTTGGCGAAAAACTGTTTTT. It codes for CASRQLSRGRWRKTVF. This chain joins TRBV5-6 and TRBJ1-4; D ambiguous. Germline V gene data show CDR1 as SGHDT and CDR2 as YYEEEE. CDR3 length: 16 residues.

CDR3 nucleotides: TGTGCCAGCAGCTTATTCATCGGGGGCGTCGGAACCGGGGAGCTGTTTTTT. Translating gives CASSLFIGGVGTGELFF. The chain couples TRBV11-3 to TRBJ2-2; D assignment may be TRBD1 or TRBD2 (6 bases each). CDR3 length equals 17 residues. The V and J ends lost 2 bases and 5 bases respectively, with 18 bases between them. Germline V gives CDR1 SGHNT, CDR2 YENEEA.

The chain links TRBV5-1 to TRBJ1-5; 8 bases agree with TRBD1. Germline V gene lookup returns CDR1 SGHRS and CDR2 YFSETQ. V lost 2 bases to trimming and J lost 6 bases; unmatched junction nucleotides: 4. The CDR3 has 14 residues. This chain's CDR3 is CASSFQGAGQPQHF. The CDR3 region has the DNA TGCGCCAGCAGCTTCCAGGGGGCTGGTCAGCCCCAGCATTTT.